This T cell receptor (beta chain) appears in the sequencing data of a study of cytomegalovirus exposure and HLA in healthy donors. At the level of the study: Earlier work reported 117 million unique TCR beta sequences from 170 million or so T cells.

This CDR3 contains 16 residues. The V gene lost 0 bases and the J gene lost 4 bases, with 10 bases spanning the gap. Germline CDR1 LNHDA, CDR2 SQIVND (reference sequence). PCR primers comprised 60 Vbeta and 13 Jbeta primers. Original data processing: Tens of millions of unique TCR beta chains, about 11 million of them shared, were counted by a later analysis. The data were produced by immunoSEQ multiplex PCR, yet TCRdb's version contains in-frame clones alone and is incomplete. Clone size and V and J calls were adopted from that table, with D and trimming inferred from the DNA. The data contain approximately 130,000 clones, around four fifths of them singletons.

The specimen sequenced was PBMCs. This clonotype originated in a man aged 35 to 55 in good health and CMV-seronegative. V gene TRBV19 combines with J gene TRBJ1-6; no clear D. The CDR3 nucleotides read TGTGCCAGTAGTATAGAACACAGTGGATATAATTCACCCCTCCACTTT. Translating it yields CASSIEHSGYNSPLHF.